This record looks at one T cell receptor beta chain sequence and its context. Its antigen remains unknown. The material for each subset, its genomic DNA, was split evenly across several immunoSEQ plates. Authors' analysis steps: ImmunoSEQ sequences covered only the junction and lacked quality scores; filtering therefore differed. TCRdb keeps only in-frame clones here, not all; method: immunoSEQ multiplex PCR. V and J calls and clone size are given by that table; D and trimming were obtained from the DNA. The sample contains under 1 million clones, about 96% of which appear only once. The sample belongs to a study of shared clonotypes between healthy human individuals. Study context: The plates for each donor numbered three CD4 naive, three CD4 memory, two CD8 naive and one CD8 memory. Study conclusions and caveats: Relative to clonotypes present in all four donors, those not shared had lower generation probabilities.

The CDR3 is made up of 18 amino acids. V was clipped by 6 bases and J by 1 base; unmatched bases: 13. Germline CDR1 reads SNHLY; CDR2 reads FYNNEI. In the naive CD8 group, cells lacked CD45RO and were positively selected for CCR7, so terminally differentiated effector memory CD45RA+ cells were left out. J is TRBJ1-4 and V is TRBV2; 8 positions match TRBD1. The clonotype comes from a man in his thirties or forties in good health. Sequencing used naive CD8+ T cells sorted from blood. CDR3 protein: CASSYETGVSLTNEKLFF. CDR3 sequence (DNA): TGTGCCAGCAGCTACGAGACAGGGGTATCGCTAACTAATGAAAAACTGTTTTTT.